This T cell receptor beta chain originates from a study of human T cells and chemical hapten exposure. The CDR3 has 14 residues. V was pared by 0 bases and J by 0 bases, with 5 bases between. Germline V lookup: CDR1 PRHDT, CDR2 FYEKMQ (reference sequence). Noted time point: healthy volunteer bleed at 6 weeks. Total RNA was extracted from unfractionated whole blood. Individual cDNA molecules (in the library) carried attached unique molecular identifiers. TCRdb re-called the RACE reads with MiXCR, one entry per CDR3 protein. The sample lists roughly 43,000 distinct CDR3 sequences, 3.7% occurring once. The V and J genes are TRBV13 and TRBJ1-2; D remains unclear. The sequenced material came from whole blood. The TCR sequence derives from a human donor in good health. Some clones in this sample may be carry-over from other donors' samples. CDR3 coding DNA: TGTGCCAGCAGCTTAGGATTCGCTAACTATGGCTACACCTTC. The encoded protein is CASSLGFANYGYTF.